The sample holds one count of the clone carrying this T cell receptor (beta chain). In the original analysis: Counts of nucleated cells, estimated from reference gene primer amplification, were obtained. Assay: immunoSEQ multiplex PCR; the TCRdb copy retains only in-frame clones and omits some. V and J calls and clone size are those listed in that table; D and trimming were worked out from the DNA. Among roughly 150,000 clones listed, 80% to 90% were seen once. These data come from a study of blood T cell repertoires in COVID-19. Study as a whole: Acute and convalescent COVID-19 specimens originated in the United States, Italy and Spain.

Germline loops: CDR1 KGHSH, CDR2 LQKENI. This CDR3 region has 13 residues. Trimming took off 3 bases at V and 7 bases at J, with 12 bases between the two ends. The sequenced sample consisted of peripheral blood. The chain is built from TRBV18 and TRBJ1-1; no clear D gene. This TCR came from a woman older than 75 with acute or convalescent COVID-19. The CDR3 spells CASSPDIGGEAFF. In DNA form, the CDR3 reads TGTGCCAGCTCACCCGATATCGGAGGTGAAGCTTTCTTT.